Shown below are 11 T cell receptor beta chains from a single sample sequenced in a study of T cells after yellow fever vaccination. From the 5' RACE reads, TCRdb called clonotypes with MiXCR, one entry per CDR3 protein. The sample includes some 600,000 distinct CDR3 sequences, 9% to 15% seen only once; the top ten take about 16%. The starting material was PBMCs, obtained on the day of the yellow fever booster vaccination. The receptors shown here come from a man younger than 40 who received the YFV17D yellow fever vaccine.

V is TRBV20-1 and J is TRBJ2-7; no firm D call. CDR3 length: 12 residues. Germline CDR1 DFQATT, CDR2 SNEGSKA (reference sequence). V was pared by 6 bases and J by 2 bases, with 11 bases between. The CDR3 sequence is CSALLNTYEQYF. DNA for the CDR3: TGCAGTGCCCTACTAAACACCTACGAGCAGTACTTC.

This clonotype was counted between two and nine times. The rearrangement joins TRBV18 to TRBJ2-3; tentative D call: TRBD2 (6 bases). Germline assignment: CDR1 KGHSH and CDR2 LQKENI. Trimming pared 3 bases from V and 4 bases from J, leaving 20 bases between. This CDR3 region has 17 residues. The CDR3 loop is CASSPLSTGSSADTQYF. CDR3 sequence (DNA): TGTGCCAGCTCACCTCTCTCCACCGGGAGTAGTGCAGATACGCAGTATTTT.

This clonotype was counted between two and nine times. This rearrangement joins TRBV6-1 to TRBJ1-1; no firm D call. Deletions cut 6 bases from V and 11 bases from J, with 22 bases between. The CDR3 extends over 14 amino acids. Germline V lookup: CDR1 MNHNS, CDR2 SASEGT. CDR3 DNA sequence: TGTGCCAGCAGCCCCGAAGAGCCGGGGAGAAAGGCTTTCTTT. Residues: CASSPEEPGRKAFF.

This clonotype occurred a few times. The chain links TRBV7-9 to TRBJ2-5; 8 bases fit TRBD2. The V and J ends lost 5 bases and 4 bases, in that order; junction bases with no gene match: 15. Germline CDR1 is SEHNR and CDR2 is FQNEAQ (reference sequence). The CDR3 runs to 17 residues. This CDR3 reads CASSAGKGLELRETQYF. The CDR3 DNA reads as TGTGCCAGCAGCGCGGGGAAGGGACTAGAGCTTCGAGAGACCCAGTACTTC.

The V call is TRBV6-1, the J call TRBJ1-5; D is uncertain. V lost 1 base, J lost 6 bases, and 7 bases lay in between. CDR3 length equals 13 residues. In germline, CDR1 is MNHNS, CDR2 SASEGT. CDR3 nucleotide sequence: TGTGCCAGCAGTGAAGGGAGGGTTCAGCCCCAGCATTTT. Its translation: CASSEGRVQPQHF.

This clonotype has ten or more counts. The CDR3 DNA sequence: TGCGCCAGCAGCTTGGCAGGCGGTACGCAGTATTTT. It codes for CASSLAGGTQYF. The rearrangement uses TRBV5-1 and TRBJ2-3; no definite D call. V was trimmed by 0 bases and J by 8 bases, leaving 7 bases between them. This CDR3 is 12 amino acids long. Germline CDR1 is SGHRS and CDR2 is YFSETQ.

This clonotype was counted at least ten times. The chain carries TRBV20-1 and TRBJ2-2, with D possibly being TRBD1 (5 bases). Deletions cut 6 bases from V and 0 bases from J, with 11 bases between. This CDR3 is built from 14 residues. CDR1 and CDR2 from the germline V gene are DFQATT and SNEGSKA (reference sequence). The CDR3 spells CSARQSTNTGELFF. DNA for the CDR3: TGCAGTGCAAGACAGTCCACGAACACCGGGGAGCTGTTTTTT.

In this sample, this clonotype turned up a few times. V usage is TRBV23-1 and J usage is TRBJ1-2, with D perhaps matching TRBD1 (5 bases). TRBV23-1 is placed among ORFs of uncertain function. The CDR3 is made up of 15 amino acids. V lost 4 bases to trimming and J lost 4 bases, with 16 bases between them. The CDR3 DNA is TGCGCCAGCAGTCGCTCAGGGTTTTTAGGCTATGGCTACACCTTC. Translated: CASSRSGFLGYGYTF.

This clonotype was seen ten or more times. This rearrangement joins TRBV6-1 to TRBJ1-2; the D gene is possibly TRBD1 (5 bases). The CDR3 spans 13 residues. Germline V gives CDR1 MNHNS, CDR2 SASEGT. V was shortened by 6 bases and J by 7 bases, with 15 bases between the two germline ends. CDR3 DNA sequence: TGTGCCAGCAGGGGGGGACCGTTGTCTGGCTACACCTTC. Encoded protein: CASRGGPLSGYTF.

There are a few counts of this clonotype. The CDR3 region is CASSLRRMGTGDNEQFF. The CDR3 DNA follows: TGTGCCAGCAGCCTTCGTAGGATGGGGACAGGGGATAATGAGCAGTTCTTC. The V and J genes are TRBV7-9 and TRBJ2-1; 10 bases align to TRBD1. Per the germline V gene, CDR1 is SEHNR and CDR2 is FQNEAQ (reference sequence). CDR3 length: 17 amino acids. J lost 7 bases, V lost 5 bases, and 14 bases had no gene match. The variable domain in full, with the rest retrieved from reference TRBV7-9 and TRBJ2-1, is DTGVSQNPRHKITKRGQNVTFRCDPISEHNRLYWYRQTLGQGPEFLTYFQNEAQLEKSRLLSDRFSAERPKGSFSTLEIQRTEQGDSAMYLCASSLRRMGTGDNEQFFGPGTRLTVL.

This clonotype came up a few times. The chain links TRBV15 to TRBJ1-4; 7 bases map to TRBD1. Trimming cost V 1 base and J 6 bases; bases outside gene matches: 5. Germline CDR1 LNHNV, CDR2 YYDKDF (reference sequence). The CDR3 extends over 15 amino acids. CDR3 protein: CATSRAGTAYEKLFF. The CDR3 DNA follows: TGTGCCACCAGCAGAGCCGGGACAGCATATGAAAAACTGTTTTTT.